Below, 21 T cell receptor beta chains from the same sample are listed, as sequenced in a study of multiple sclerosis patients with progressive multifocal leukoencephalopathy. TCRdb's copy holds only in-frame clones and misses some; the assay was immunoSEQ multiplex PCR. The sample has about 33,000 clones; about 90% are singletons. Time point of the sample: time of PML onset. Sequencing was performed on PBMCs, taken from a patient treated with natalizumab. The receptors shown here come from a human donor with progressive multifocal leukoencephalopathy.

The chain has TRBV5-4 and TRBJ1-1, with D possibly being TRBD1 (5 bases). Deletions cut 9 bases from V and 4 bases from J, with 22 bases between. The CDR3 runs to 15 residues. Germline lookup yields CDR1 SGHNT and CDR2 YYREEE (reference sequence). The CDR3 here is CATGLGRGSGTEAFF. Written as DNA, the CDR3 is TGTGCCACCGGGCTTGGTCGGGGGTCGGGCACTGAAGCTTTCTTT.

This clone appeared once. The V call is TRBV5-1, the J call TRBJ2-1, with 8 bases lining up with TRBD1. There are 15 residues in the CDR3. Germline V gene data show CDR1 as SGHRS and CDR2 as YFSETQ. Trimming cost V 0 bases and J 4 bases; bases outside gene matches: 3. CDR3 nucleotide sequence: TGCGCCAGCAGCTTGGGGACAGGGCTATACAATGAGCAGTTCTTC. It translates to CASSLGTGLYNEQFF.

The chain recombines TRBV6-6 with TRBJ2-7; no definite D call. V was cut by 3 bases and J by 2 bases, with 11 bases left in between. CDR1 MNHNY and CDR2 SVGAGI come from the germline V gene (reference sequence). CDR3 length: 14 amino acids. The CDR3 DNA is TGTGCCAGCAGTTATTTGAATGGGGCCTACGAGCAGTACTTC. It codes for CASSYLNGAYEQYF.

V and J are TRBV19 and TRBJ1-1; TRBD1 matches at 8 bases. Germline values: CDR1 LNHDA, CDR2 SQIVND (reference sequence). V was pared by 6 bases and J by 0 bases, with 18 bases of the junction left unmatched. The CDR3 loop spans 19 amino acids. This CDR3 is CASSLGRVGRGHMNTEAFF. Written as DNA, the CDR3 is TGTGCCAGTAGCCTTGGGAGGGTCGGCAGGGGGCATATGAACACTGAAGCTTTCTTT.

The chain is built from TRBV7-2 and TRBJ1-2; D not certain. V lost 0 bases, J lost 5 bases, and 10 bases lay in between. CDR3 size: 14 residues. From germline, CDR1 is SGHTA and CDR2 FQGNSA. CDR3 protein: CASSLAVQGYGYTF. DNA for the CDR3: TGTGCCAGCAGCTTAGCCGTCCAAGGATATGGCTACACCTTC.

The chain has TRBV9 and TRBJ2-2; 7 bases align to TRBD2. Trimming cost V 0 bases and J 4 bases; bases outside gene matches: 9. The CDR3 is 17 amino acids. Germline loops: CDR1 SGDLS, CDR2 YYNGEE. In DNA, the CDR3 is TGTGCCAGCAGCGTAGCTAGGGCGGGAGAGGGCACCGGGGAGCTGTTTTTT. Protein product: CASSVARAGEGTGELFF.

This clone was seen only a few times. The chain uses TRBV19 and TRBJ2-1; D unclear. The V gene's germline CDR1 is LNHDA and CDR2 SQIVND (reference sequence). The V and J ends lost 5 bases and 4 bases respectively, with 15 bases between them. This CDR3 has 15 residues. CDR3 residues: CASSSTSELYNEQFF. The CDR3 DNA sequence: TGTGCCAGTAGTTCGACTTCGGAATTGTACAATGAGCAGTTCTTC.

V and J are TRBV19 and TRBJ2-1; 12 nucleotides agree with TRBD2. The CDR3 sequence is 17 residues long. Germline loops: CDR1 LNHDA, CDR2 SQIVND (reference sequence). V lost 10 bases to trimming and J lost 2 bases; unmatched junction nucleotides: 12. In DNA form, the CDR3 reads TGTGCCACCTCCTCCCCCCTAGCGGGAGGGCCCTACAATGAGCAGTTCTTC. It translates to CATSSPLAGGPYNEQFF.

This clone has only a few counts. The chain employs TRBV10-3 and TRBJ1-2, with 7 bases matching TRBD1. Per germline, CDR1 ENHRY and CDR2 SYGVKD. CDR3 length: 20 residues. V gave up 1 base and J gave up 5 bases; unmatched junction bases: 22. The CDR3 sequence is CAISEYGVGETGSFRYGYTF. The CDR3 DNA follows: TGTGCCATCAGTGAGTATGGGGTCGGCGAGACAGGGAGTTTTCGGTATGGCTACACCTTC.

J is TRBJ1-2 and V is TRBV2; tentative D call: TRBD1 (6 bases). CDR1 is SNHLY, CDR2 FYNNEI, per germline. The CDR3 runs 15 residues. V was clipped by 7 bases and J by 2 bases, with 17 bases between them. CDR3 in DNA: TGTGCCAGCATACCAAGTGACAGGCCGAACTATGGCTACACCTTC. As protein: CASIPSDRPNYGYTF. The entire variable domain, with the rest obtained from reference TRBV2 and TRBJ1-2, is as follows: EPEVTQTPSHQVTQMGQEVILRCVPISNHLYFYWYRQILGQKVEFLVSFYNNEISEKSEIFDDQFSVERPDGSNFTLKIRSTKLEDSAMYFCASIPSDRPNYGYTFGSGTRLTVV.

This clone appeared once. This chain links TRBV5-1 with TRBJ2-5; TRBD2 matches 8 bases. Germline lookup yields CDR1 SGHRS and CDR2 YFSETQ. Losses at the gene ends were 6 bases for V and 5 bases for J; bases not matched to a gene: 3. This CDR3 region has 12 residues. In DNA, the CDR3 is TGCGCCAGCACCGGGACTAGTGAGACCCAGTACTTC. It translates to CASTGTSETQYF.

The CDR3 region is CASSPLSGRDTQYF. The CDR3 DNA follows: TGCGCCAGCAGCCCCTTGAGCGGGAGAGATACGCAGTATTTT. The rearrangement uses TRBV5-1 and TRBJ2-3; 8 bases are a match to TRBD2. The CDR3 spans 14 residues. CDR1 and CDR2 from the germline V gene are SGHRS and YFSETQ. V lost 4 bases, J lost 5 bases, and 6 bases stayed unmatched.

The chain uses TRBV5-1 and TRBJ2-5, with 9 bases fitting TRBD1. CDR3 length: 14 amino acids. Unmatched junction bases numbered 3, after V lost 1 base and J lost 5 bases. The germline gives CDR1 SGHRS, CDR2 YFSETQ. CDR3 DNA sequence: TGCGCCAGCAGCTTGACAGGGGGCTTTGAGACCCAGTACTTC. Protein: CASSLTGGFETQYF. Combining the CDR3 with reference TRBV5-1 and TRBJ2-5 gives the whole variable domain KAGVTQTPRYLIKTRGQQVTLSCSPISGHRSVSWYQQTPGQGLQFLFEYFSETQRNKGNFPGRFSGRQFSNSRSEMNVSTLELGDSALYLCASSLTGGFETQYFGPGTRLLVL.

The rearrangement links TRBV6-4 to TRBJ2-3; TRBD1 might be the D (6 bases). Germline values: CDR1 MRHNA, CDR2 SNTAGT. The CDR3 has 14 residues. Trimming removed 3 bases from V and 3 bases from J, with 10 bases in between. CDR3 sequence (DNA): TGTGCCAGCAGTGAGCAGGGGTGGACAGATACGCAGTATTTT. Amino acid sequence: CASSEQGWTDTQYF.

V usage is TRBV19 and J usage is TRBJ1-6; perhaps TRBD1 as D (6 bases). The CDR3 totals 14 residues. CDR1 LNHDA and CDR2 SQIVND come from the germline V gene (reference sequence). V lost 7 bases to trimming and J lost 4 bases, with 11 bases between them. The CDR3 DNA follows: TGTGCCAGTAAACCACAGGGTTATAATTCACCCCTCCACTTT. Its protein is CASKPQGYNSPLHF.

This clone was seen just once. The chain recombines TRBV28 with TRBJ1-5, with TRBD1 matching 9 bases. With V trimmed by 8 bases and J by 8 bases, 13 bases remained unmatched. The CDR3 runs to 15 residues. Germline CDR1 and CDR2: MDHEN and SYDVKM. Here the CDR3 reads CASRPAGDRVKPQHF. CDR3 bases: TGTGCCAGCCGCCCAGCCGGGGACAGGGTTAAGCCCCAGCATTTT.

This clone has just one count. This chain connects TRBV19 to TRBJ1-2; D ambiguous. CDR1 is LNHDA and CDR2 is SQIVND in the germline V gene (reference sequence). The V gene lost 3 bases and the J gene lost 3 bases, with 11 bases spanning the gap. The CDR3 extends over 14 amino acids. The CDR3 DNA follows: TGTGCCAGTAGTATCCCACAGCCTTACTATGGCTACACCTTC. Residues: CASSIPQPYYGYTF.

CDR3 DNA: TGTGCCAGTATCGGACAGCGGAGACCTGAAGCTTTCTTT. Translated: CASIGQRRPEAFF. The chain links TRBV19 to TRBJ1-1, with a weak D call TRBD1 (6 bases). Germline CDR1 and CDR2: LNHDA and SQIVND (reference sequence). Trimming shortened V by 7 bases and J by 6 bases, and 15 bases separated the two germline ends. CDR3 size: 13 residues.

The gene calls are TRBV19 and TRBJ2-1; 12 nucleotides align to TRBD2. Germline V CDR1 and CDR2: LNHDA, SQIVND (reference sequence). Trimming removed 6 bases from V and 9 bases from J; junction bases left unmatched: 15. There are 17 residues in the CDR3. The CDR3 DNA sequence: TGTGCCAGTAGCCGGGGAGGGGGGACTAGCGGGTCAGTTGAGCAGTTCTTC. This encodes CASSRGGGTSGSVEQFF. The full variable domain, in which reference TRBV19 and TRBJ2-1 provide the parts outside the CDR3, is DGGITQSPKYLFRKEGQNVTLSCEQNLNHDAMYWYRQDPGQGLRLIYYSQIVNDFQKGDIAEGYSVSREKKESFPLTVTSAQKNPTAFYLCASSRGGGTSGSVEQFFGPGTRLTVL.

The J gene is TRBJ2-3, the V gene TRBV7-2; TRBD2 matches at 12 bases. Trimming cost V 1 base and J 5 bases; bases outside gene matches: 13. The germline gives CDR1 SGHTA, CDR2 FQGNSA. This CDR3 contains 19 residues. CDR3 protein: CASSLGSRLAGGLGDTQYF. The CDR3 DNA sequence: TGTGCCAGCAGCTTAGGTAGTCGCCTAGCGGGAGGGTTAGGAGATACGCAGTATTTT.

The rearrangement uses TRBV28 and TRBJ2-1; D gene unclear. Germline assignment: CDR1 MDHEN and CDR2 SYDVKM. This CDR3 has 13 amino acids. The V and J ends lost 2 bases and 8 bases respectively, with 10 bases between them. The CDR3 region has the DNA TGTGCCAGCAGTTTAAGAGTTTTCGATGAGCAGTTCTTC. Translating it yields CASSLRVFDEQFF.